The 21 T cell receptor beta chains below were found in one sample sequenced in a study of somatic mutations in cytotoxic T cells in rheumatoid arthritis. Sequencing used immunoSEQ multiplex PCR; TCRdb keeps in-frame clones, though not all of them. This sample has under 15,000 clones, with approximately 80% found just once. The sequencing input was CD8+ T cells sorted from blood. The source is a man in his fifties in good health.

This clone has a single count. CDR3 in amino acids: CASSFNGGEYTSEQFF. CDR3 nucleotides: TGCGCCAGCAGCTTCAATGGTGGCGAGTACACAAGTGAGCAGTTCTTC. The chain uses TRBV5-1 and TRBJ2-1; D remains ambiguous. The V gene's germline CDR1 is SGHRS and CDR2 YFSETQ. The V and J ends lost 2 bases and 9 bases respectively, with 21 bases between them. This CDR3 comprises 16 residues.

The V call is TRBV6-4, the J call TRBJ2-2; maybe TRBD2 (7 bases). Germline V CDR1 and CDR2: MRHNA, SNTAGT. Trimming pared 3 bases from V and 6 bases from J, leaving 11 bases between. The CDR3 length is 14 residues. The DNA of the CDR3 is TGTGCCAGCAGTGAGGGGGGGCGTGCCGGGGAGCTGTTTTTT. Its protein is CASSEGGRAGELFF.

The V and J genes are TRBV30 and TRBJ2-2; D not resolved. The germline CDR1 and CDR2 sequences are GTSNPN and SVGIG (reference sequence). V lost 0 bases, J lost 6 bases, and 2 bases lay in between. The CDR3 is made up of 11 amino acids. This CDR3 is CAWSVAGELFF. DNA for the CDR3: TGTGCCTGGAGTGTGGCCGGGGAGCTGTTTTTT.

This clone has only one observation. This chain connects TRBV19 to TRBJ2-1, with TRBD1 matching 11 bases. CDR1 and CDR2 from the germline V gene are LNHDA and SQIVND (reference sequence). The V and J ends lost 4 bases and 8 bases, in that order; junction bases with no gene match: 13. The CDR3 has 17 residues. CDR3 nucleotide sequence: TGTGCCAGTAGTACACGGGACAGGGGGTACTTTCCGGATGAGCAGTTCTTC. Protein: CASSTRDRGYFPDEQFF. The whole variable domain, remainder taken from reference TRBV19 and TRBJ2-1, is DGGITQSPKYLFRKEGQNVTLSCEQNLNHDAMYWYRQDPGQGLRLIYYSQIVNDFQKGDIAEGYSVSREKKESFPLTVTSAQKNPTAFYLCASSTRDRGYFPDEQFFGPGTRLTVL.

This chain uses TRBV5-4 with TRBJ2-7; 11 bases line up with TRBD2. Germline-derived CDR1 and CDR2 are SGHNT and YYREEE (reference sequence). The CDR3 runs to 18 residues. J lost 8 bases, V lost 0 bases, and 16 bases had no gene match. The CDR3 DNA reads TGTGCCAGCAGCTTGGTTCTAGCGGGAGGCGAGGCGGGAGTGAAGCAGTACTTC. Encoded protein: CASSLVLAGGEAGVKQYF.

The rearrangement joins TRBV11-2 to TRBJ2-3; no firm D call. The CDR3 runs 11 residues. Per the germline V gene, CDR1 is SGHAT and CDR2 is FQNNGV. Trimming removed 6 bases from V and 2 bases from J, with 3 bases in between. CDR3 sequence reads: CASSFTDTQYF. CDR3 DNA: TGTGCCAGCAGTTTCACAGATACGCAGTATTTT.

The gene calls are TRBV4-3 and TRBJ2-3, with TRBD2 as a possible D gene (6 bases). The CDR3 covers 15 residues. Per the germline V gene, CDR1 is LGHNA and CDR2 is YSLEER. V was shortened by 0 bases and J by 3 bases, with 10 bases between the two germline ends. In DNA, the CDR3 is TGCGCCAGCAGCCAAGACGGGAGAGGGACAGATACGCAGTATTTT. Amino acid sequence: CASSQDGRGTDTQYF.

This chain links TRBV29-1 with TRBJ2-7; 8 bases fit TRBD1. There are 12 residues in the CDR3. Germline-derived CDR1 and CDR2 are SQVTM and ANQGSEA. V was pared by 2 bases and J by 6 bases, with 3 bases of the junction left unmatched. CDR3 bases: TGCAGCGTTGAACAGGGGGCCGCCGAGCAGTACTTC. Protein sequence: CSVEQGAAEQYF.

In its sample, this clone was seen once. This sequence joins TRBV5-6 and TRBJ1-2; a weak D match, TRBD1 (5 bases). CDR1 is SGHDT, CDR2 YYEEEE, per germline. With 4 bases removed from V and 4 bases from J, the gap between germline ends came to 14 bases. The CDR3 totals 14 residues. The CDR3 coding sequence is TGTGCCAGCAGCACCCTGACAGAAGTCTATGGCTACACCTTC. Protein sequence: CASSTLTEVYGYTF.

The chain is built from TRBV4-2 and TRBJ2-7, with D tentatively TRBD1 or TRBD2 (5 bases each). From germline, CDR1 is LGHNA and CDR2 YNFKEQ. The CDR3 loop spans 13 amino acids. The V and J ends lost 4 bases and 6 bases respectively, with 13 bases between them. CDR3 loop: CASSPLSGSEQYF. CDR3 DNA sequence: TGTGCCAGCAGCCCCTTGTCAGGGAGCGAGCAGTACTTC.

This chain links TRBV19 with TRBJ2-1, with D perhaps assigned TRBD1 or TRBD2 (5 bases each). Germline-derived CDR1 and CDR2 are LNHDA and SQIVND (reference sequence). This CDR3 contains 15 residues. Trimming took 5 bases from V and 0 from J, leaving 11 bases between them. Here the CDR3 DNA reads TGTGCCAGTAGTTTCGCAGGGAGCTCCTACAATGAGCAGTTCTTC. Translated: CASSFAGSSYNEQFF.

This chain links TRBV7-6 with TRBJ2-2; possible D gene TRBD2, 5 bases. The CDR3 is 17 residues long. Looked up from germline, CDR1 is SGHVS and CDR2 is FNYEAQ. V was clipped by 0 bases and J by 2 bases, with 13 bases between them. CDR3 nucleotide sequence: TGTGCCAGCAGCTTAGCGCGGGTGACACTAAACACCGGGGAGCTGTTTTTT. Translating gives CASSLARVTLNTGELFF. Full variable domain (rest looked up from reference TRBV7-6 and TRBJ2-2): GAGVSQSPRYKVTKRGQDVALRCDPISGHVSLYWYRQALGQGPEFLTYFNYEAQQDKSGLPNDRFSAERPEGSISTLTIQRTEQRDSAMYRCASSLARVTLNTGELFFGEGSRLTVL.

This chain uses TRBV30 with TRBJ1-5; D perhaps matches TRBD1 (6 bases). CDR3 length: 15 residues. Per germline, CDR1 GTSNPN and CDR2 SVGIG (reference sequence). V was clipped by 1 base and J by 2 bases, with 12 bases between them. This CDR3 is CAWSDRAGGNQPQHF. CDR3 sequence (DNA): TGTGCCTGGAGTGACAGGGCGGGGGGCAATCAGCCCCAGCATTTT.

J is TRBJ1-5 and V is TRBV7-8; 7 nucleotides match TRBD1. From germline, CDR1 is SGHVS and CDR2 FQNEAQ. The CDR3 is 16 amino acids. V lost 2 bases to trimming and J lost 3 bases; unmatched junction nucleotides: 7. CDR3 DNA: TGTGCCAGCAGCTTAACAACAGGGGCGGTCAATCAGCCCCAGCATTTT. This encodes CASSLTTGAVNQPQHF.

The chain links TRBV2 to TRBJ2-1; tentatively, D is TRBD2 (5 bases). CDR3 length: 17 amino acids. V was pared by 5 bases and J by 8 bases, with 25 bases between. Germline V lookup: CDR1 SNHLY, CDR2 FYNNEI. Here the CDR3 DNA reads TGTGCCAGCAGTAGTTTTCCAGATTGGGCGGGTGAGGATGAGCAGTTCTTC. The encoded protein is CASSSFPDWAGEDEQFF.

The chain employs TRBV5-6 and TRBJ1-6, with D perhaps TRBD1 (5 bases). The germline V and J ends were trimmed by 3 bases and 9 bases, with 19 bases remaining between them. The CDR3 runs to 16 residues. Looked up from germline, CDR1 is SGHDT and CDR2 is YYEEEE. CDR3 DNA sequence: TGTGCCAGCAGCTCGGAAGGGGCAGGGCCTCGTTCACCCCTCCACTTT. This sequence encodes CASSSEGAGPRSPLHF.

CDR3 sequence reads: CASSVGPLDRGLYEQYF. CDR3 nucleotides: TGTGCCAGCAGCGTAGGCCCCCTGGACAGGGGGCTTTACGAGCAGTACTTC. This sequence joins TRBV9 and TRBJ2-7; 11 bases line up with TRBD1. CDR3 length: 17 residues. V shed 0 bases and J 4 bases; nucleotides not matched to a gene: 9. CDR1 is SGDLS and CDR2 is YYNGEE in the germline V gene.

This clone was found a few times. V usage is TRBV10-3 and J usage is TRBJ1-1; possible D gene TRBD1, 6 bases. The V end lost 10 bases, the J end lost 1 base, and 10 bases lay between the germline ends. This CDR3 is built from 12 residues. Germline V CDR1 and CDR2: ENHRY, SYGVKD. The CDR3 bases are TGTGCCACCCGAGGGGGGAACACTGAAGCTTTCTTT. Translated: CATRGGNTEAFF.

The CDR3 nucleotides are TGTGCCAGTAGTGGGACTAGCGGGCATGAGCAGTTCTTC. This codes for CASSGTSGHEQFF. The chain has TRBV19 and TRBJ2-1, with 12 bases matching TRBD2. Germline lookup yields CDR1 LNHDA and CDR2 SQIVND (reference sequence). J was trimmed by 8 bases and V by 5 bases; bases with no gene match: 1. The CDR3 loop spans 13 amino acids.

V and J are TRBV19 and TRBJ1-1; D might be TRBD1 (5 bases). The CDR3 contains 15 residues. V was shortened by 5 bases and J by 3 bases, with 16 bases between the two germline ends. Germline values: CDR1 LNHDA, CDR2 SQIVND (reference sequence). The CDR3 region is CASSYSGAGDTEAFF. The CDR3 region has the DNA TGTGCCAGTAGTTACTCTGGGGCGGGGGACACTGAAGCTTTCTTT.

The chain recombines TRBV19 with TRBJ1-5, with TRBD1 matching 7 bases. V was clipped by 5 bases and J by 4 bases; unmatched bases: 8. Germline CDR1 reads LNHDA; CDR2 reads SQIVND (reference sequence). This CDR3 comprises 15 residues. CDR3 residues: CASSVDGTANQPQHF. CDR3 DNA: TGTGCCAGTAGTGTCGATGGGACAGCAAATCAGCCCCAGCATTTT.